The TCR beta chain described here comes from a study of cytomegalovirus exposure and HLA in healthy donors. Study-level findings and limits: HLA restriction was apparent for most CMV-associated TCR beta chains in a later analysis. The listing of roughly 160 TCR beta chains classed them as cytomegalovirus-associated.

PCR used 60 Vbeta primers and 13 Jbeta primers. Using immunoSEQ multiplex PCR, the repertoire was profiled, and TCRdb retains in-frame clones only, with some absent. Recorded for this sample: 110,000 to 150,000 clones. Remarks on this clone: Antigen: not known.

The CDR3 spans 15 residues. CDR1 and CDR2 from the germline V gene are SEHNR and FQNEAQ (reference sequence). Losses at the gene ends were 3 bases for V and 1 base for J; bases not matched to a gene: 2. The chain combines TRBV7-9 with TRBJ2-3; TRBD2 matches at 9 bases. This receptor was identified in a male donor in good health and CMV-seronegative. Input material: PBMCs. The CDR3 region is CASSFSSGGTDTQYF. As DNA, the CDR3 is TGTGCCAGCAGCTTTTCTAGCGGGGGCACAGATACGCAGTATTTT.